These 2 T cell receptor beta chains share one sample of origin, sequenced in a study of response to subunit inactivated influenza vaccine. Each CDR3 protein is one row after TCRdb ran MiXCR on the RT-PCR reads. The profile shows 630,000 or so distinct CDR3 sequences, more than 15% of them singletons. The source material was PBMCs from blood, sampled 11 to 12 days after vaccination. The source is a man between 50 and 59 years old who received an inactivated influenza vaccine.

This clonotype was detected a few times. This rearrangement joins TRBV18 to TRBJ2-1, with 8 bases fitting TRBD2. This CDR3 has 15 amino acids. Germline V gene data show CDR1 as KGHSH and CDR2 as LQKENI. Trimming took 5 bases from V and 13 from J; bases not matched to a gene: 16. The chain's CDR3 is CASSTRPGLADRQFF. CDR3 in DNA: TGTGCCAGCTCAACAAGACCCGGACTAGCCGATCGACAGTTCTTC. Drawing the rest from reference TRBV18 and TRBJ2-1, the complete variable domain is NAGVMQNPRHLVRRRGQEARLRCSPMKGHSHVYWYRQLPEEGLKFMVYLQKENIIDESGMPKERFSAEFPKEGPSILRIQQVVRGDSAAYFCASSTRPGLADRQFFGPGTRLTVL.

V gene TRBV6-2 or TRBV6-3 combines with J gene TRBJ2-5; D is possibly TRBD1 or TRBD2 (5 bases each). CDR3 length equals 14 residues. Per germline, CDR1 MNHEY and CDR2 SVGEGT. V lost 0 bases and J 6 bases, leaving 11 bases between the germline ends. This chain's CDR3 is CASSYSRDGKTQYF. The CDR3 nucleotides read TGTGCCAGCAGTTACTCGAGGGACGGGAAGACCCAGTACTTC.